The clone carrying this TCR beta chain was found many times. The antigen is not known. One entry per CDR3 protein, called by TCRdb with MiXCR from the 5' RACE reads. The sample lists about 310,000 distinct CDR3 sequences; around 4% were seen once. These data are taken from a study of T cells after yellow fever vaccination. The CDR3 totals 14 residues. Trimming cost V 6 bases and J 1 base, with 13 bases left between them. CDR1 and CDR2 (germline): MNHEY, SVGAGI. Study-wide findings and caveats: Though it reached lower strength, the secondary response hit its peak faster, day 5 versus 15. Overall, a small share of clonotypes was seen in both CD4 and CD8 compartments.

The receptor was isolated from a man younger than 35 who received the YFV17D yellow fever vaccine. This chain joins TRBV6-5 and TRBJ2-7, with a tentative D call TRBD1 (6 bases). The sequencing here drew on PBMCs, taken on the day of the yellow fever booster vaccination. In DNA form, the CDR3 reads TGTGCCAGCAGGAGACAGGTACTATCCTACGAGCAGTACTTC. Translated: CASRRQVLSYEQYF.